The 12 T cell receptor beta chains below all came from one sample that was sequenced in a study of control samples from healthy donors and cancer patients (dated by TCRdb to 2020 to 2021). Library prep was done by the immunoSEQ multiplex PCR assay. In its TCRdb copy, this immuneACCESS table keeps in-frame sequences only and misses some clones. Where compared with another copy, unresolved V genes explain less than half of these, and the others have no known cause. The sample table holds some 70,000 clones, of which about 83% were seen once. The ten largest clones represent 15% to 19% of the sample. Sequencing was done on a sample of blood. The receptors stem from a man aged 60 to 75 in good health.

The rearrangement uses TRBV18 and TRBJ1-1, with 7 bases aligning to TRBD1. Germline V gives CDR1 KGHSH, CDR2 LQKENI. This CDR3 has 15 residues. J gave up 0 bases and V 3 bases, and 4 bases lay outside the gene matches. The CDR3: CASSPSGQMNTEAFF. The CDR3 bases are TGTGCCAGCTCACCTTCGGGACAGATGAACACTGAAGCTTTCTTT.

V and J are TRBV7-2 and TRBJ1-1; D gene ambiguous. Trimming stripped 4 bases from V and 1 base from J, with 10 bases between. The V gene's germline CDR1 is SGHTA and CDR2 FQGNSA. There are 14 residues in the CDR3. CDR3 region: CASSSHPGNTEAFF. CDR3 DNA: TGTGCCAGCAGCTCACATCCAGGGAACACTGAAGCTTTCTTT.

The CDR3 bases are TGTGCCAGCAGCTCCGATAGCGGGAGCACAGATACGCAGTATTTT. Amino acids: CASSSDSGSTDTQYF. The V and J genes are TRBV7-2 and TRBJ2-3; TRBD2 aligns across 7 bases. This CDR3 contains 15 residues. The V gene end was trimmed by 4 bases and the J gene end by 0 bases; junction bases not matched to a gene: 4. Germline-derived CDR1 and CDR2 are SGHTA and FQGNSA.

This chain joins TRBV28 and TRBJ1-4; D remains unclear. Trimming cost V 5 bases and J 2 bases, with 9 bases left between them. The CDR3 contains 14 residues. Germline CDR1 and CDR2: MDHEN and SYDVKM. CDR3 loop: CASSPPQTNEKLFF. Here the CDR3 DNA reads TGTGCCAGCAGTCCCCCGCAGACTAATGAAAAACTGTTTTTT.

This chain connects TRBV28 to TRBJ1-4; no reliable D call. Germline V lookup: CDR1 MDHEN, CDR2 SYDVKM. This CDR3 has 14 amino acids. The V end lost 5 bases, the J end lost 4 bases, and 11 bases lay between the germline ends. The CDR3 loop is CASSRAAFNEKLFF. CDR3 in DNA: TGTGCCAGCAGTAGGGCAGCCTTTAATGAAAAACTGTTTTTT.

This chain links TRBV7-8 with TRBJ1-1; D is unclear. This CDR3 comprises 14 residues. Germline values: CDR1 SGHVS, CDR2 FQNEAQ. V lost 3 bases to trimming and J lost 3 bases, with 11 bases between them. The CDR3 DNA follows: TGTGCCAGCAGCTTTGGTACTTTGGACACTGAAGCTTTCTTT. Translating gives CASSFGTLDTEAFF.

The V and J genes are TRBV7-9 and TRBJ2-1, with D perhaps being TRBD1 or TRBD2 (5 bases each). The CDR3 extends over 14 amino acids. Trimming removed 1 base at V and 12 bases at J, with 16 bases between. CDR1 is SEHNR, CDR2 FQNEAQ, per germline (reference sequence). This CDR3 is CASSLEGALGGQFF. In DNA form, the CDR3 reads TGTGCCAGCAGCTTAGAAGGGGCCCTTGGGGGGCAGTTCTTC. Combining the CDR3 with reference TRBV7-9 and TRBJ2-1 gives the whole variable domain DTGVSQNPRHKITKRGQNVTFRCDPISEHNRLYWYRQTLGQGPEFLTYFQNEAQLEKSRLLSDRFSAERPKGSFSTLEIQRTEQGDSAMYLCASSLEGALGGQFFGPGTRLTVL.

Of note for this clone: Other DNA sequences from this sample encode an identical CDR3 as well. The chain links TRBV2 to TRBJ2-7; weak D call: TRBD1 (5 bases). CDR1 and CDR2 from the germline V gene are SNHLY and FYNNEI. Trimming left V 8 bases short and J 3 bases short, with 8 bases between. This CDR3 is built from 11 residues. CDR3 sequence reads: CASSDSYEQYF. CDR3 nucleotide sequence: TGTGCCAGCTCCGACAGCTACGAGCAGTACTTC.

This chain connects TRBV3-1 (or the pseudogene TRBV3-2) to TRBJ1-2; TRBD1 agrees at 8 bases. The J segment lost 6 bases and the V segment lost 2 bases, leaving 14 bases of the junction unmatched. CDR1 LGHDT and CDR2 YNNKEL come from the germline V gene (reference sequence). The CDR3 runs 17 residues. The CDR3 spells CASSQWGPPGQDDGYTF. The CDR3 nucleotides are TGTGCCAGCAGCCAATGGGGACCTCCGGGACAGGATGATGGCTACACCTTC.

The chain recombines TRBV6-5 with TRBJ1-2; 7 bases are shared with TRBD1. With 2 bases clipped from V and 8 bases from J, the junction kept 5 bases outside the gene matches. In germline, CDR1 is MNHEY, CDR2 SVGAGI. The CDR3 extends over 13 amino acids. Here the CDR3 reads CASSYPQGIGYTF. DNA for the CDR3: TGTGCCAGCAGTTACCCACAGGGGATAGGCTACACCTTC.

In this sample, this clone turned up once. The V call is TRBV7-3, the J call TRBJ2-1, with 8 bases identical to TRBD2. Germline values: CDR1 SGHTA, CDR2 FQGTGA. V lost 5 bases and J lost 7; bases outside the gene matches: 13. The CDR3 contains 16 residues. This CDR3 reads CASSPPGLAGKNEQFF. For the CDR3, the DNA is TGTGCCAGCAGCCCCCCCGGACTAGCCGGAAAAAATGAGCAGTTCTTC.

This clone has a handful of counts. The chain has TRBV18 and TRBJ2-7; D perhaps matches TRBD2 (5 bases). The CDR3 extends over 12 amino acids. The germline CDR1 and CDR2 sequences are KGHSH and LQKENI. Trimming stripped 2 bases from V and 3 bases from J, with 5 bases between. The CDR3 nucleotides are TGTGCCAGCTCACCAGGAGGCTACGAGCAGTACTTC. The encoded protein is CASSPGGYEQYF. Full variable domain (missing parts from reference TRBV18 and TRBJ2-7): NAGVMQNPRHLVRRRGQEARLRCSPMKGHSHVYWYRQLPEEGLKFMVYLQKENIIDESGMPKERFSAEFPKEGPSILRIQQVVRGDSAAYFCASSPGGYEQYFGPGTRLTVT.